This T cell receptor beta chain was profiled in a study of OX40 agonist ivuxolimab in advanced cancers. Study-wide background: Partial responses were achieved by three patients: one hepatocellular carcinoma, two cutaneous melanoma. Study outcomes and limitations: Average numbers of expanded clones were greater in CD8+ T cells than in CD4+.

This CDR3 has 13 amino acids. Per germline, CDR1 LNHDA and CDR2 SQIVND (reference sequence). Profiling relied on immunoSEQ multiplex PCR, and the TCRdb table lists in-frame clones only, not all of them. Seen here are about 60,000 clones, around 90% observed once, and the top ten hold around 15%. About this clone itself: What it binds is unknown.

Material: CD4+ or CD8+ T cells sorted from blood, obtained in a trial of the OX40 agonist ivuxolimab. This sequence joins TRBV19 and TRBJ2-1, with 8 bases fitting TRBD2. The sequence derives from an adult with an advanced solid tumor such as melanoma, head and neck, liver or kidney cancer. CDR3 nucleotides: TGTGCGGCGGGAGGAGCGGAGTACAATGAGCAGTTCTTC. Its translation: CAAGGAEYNEQFF.